The 12 T cell receptor beta chains presented below share a single source sample, sequenced in a study of T cell responses to AZD1222 COVID-19 vaccine. Clones were read by immunoSEQ multiplex PCR, and TCRdb kept only the in-frame ones, dropping some. This table holds about 140,000 clones, over 90% found once. Source: peripheral blood, taken on day 0 of AZD1222 vaccination. The receptors stem from an adult in good health.

V and J are TRBV21-1 and TRBJ2-5; the table's D call, TRBD1, has no DNA check behind it. TRBV21-1 is assigned pseudogene status. The CDR3 is 14 amino acids. CDR3 DNA: TGTGCCAGCAGCAAGGACGACAGGGGCGAGACCCAGTACTTC. It is translated as CASSKDDRGETQYF.

The DNA for the CDR3 is TGTGCCATCAGTGAAGGATTCAACATCGGAGCTTTCTTT. Amino acid sequence: CAISEGFNIGAFF. This chain joins TRBV10-3 and TRBJ1-1; D gene ambiguous. The CDR3 contains 13 residues. The ends were cut back, 3 bases at V and 10 bases at J, with 15 bases in the middle. Per the germline V gene, CDR1 is ENHRY and CDR2 is SYGVKD.

V usage is TRBV30 and J usage is TRBJ2-4; tentatively, D is TRBD1 (6 bases). Deletions cut 0 bases from V and 2 bases from J, with 14 bases between. The CDR3 loop spans 16 amino acids. Germline loops: CDR1 GTSNPN, CDR2 SVGIG (reference sequence). The CDR3 region is CAWSVGQLKTKNIQYF. Here the CDR3 DNA reads TGTGCCTGGAGTGTCGGACAGCTCAAAACCAAAAACATTCAGTACTTC. Using reference TRBV30 and TRBJ2-4 for the parts outside the CDR3, the full variable domain is SQTIHQWPATLVQPVGSPLSLECTVEGTSNPNLYWYRQAAGRGLQLLFYSVGIGQISSEVPQNLSASRPQDRQFILSSKKLLLSDSGFYLCAWSVGQLKTKNIQYFGAGTRLSVL.

V gene TRBV5-8 combines with J gene TRBJ1-2, with 9 bases aligning to TRBD1. Germline CDR1 reads SGHTS; CDR2 reads YDEGEE. V trimming: 4 bases; J trimming: 6 bases; junction bases outside the gene matches: 4. The CDR3 totals 13 residues. The CDR3 DNA reads TGTGCCAGCAGCCGCCGGACAGGGGATGGCTACACCTTC. Translated, it gives CASSRRTGDGYTF. Based on the CDR3 plus reference TRBV5-8 and TRBJ1-2, the full variable domain is EAGVTQSPTHLIKTRGQQATLRCSPISGHTSVYWYQQALGLGLQFLLWYDEGEERNRGNFPPRFSGRQFPNYSSELNVNALELEDSALYLCASSRRTGDGYTFGSGTRLTVV.

This rearrangement joins TRBV30 to TRBJ1-1, with D perhaps TRBD1 (6 bases). Per germline, CDR1 GTSNPN and CDR2 SVGIG (reference sequence). CDR3 length: 13 residues. Trimming stripped 4 bases from V and 7 bases from J, with 16 bases between. The CDR3 spells CAWTGTSLNEAFF. CDR3 nucleotides: TGTGCCTGGACCGGGACATCCCTCAATGAAGCTTTCTTT.

This chain links TRBV14 with TRBJ1-4, with 8 bases that match TRBD1. In germline, CDR1 is SGHDN, CDR2 FVKESK. The junction had 12 bases not matched to a gene; V was cut back by 4 bases and J by 8 bases. This CDR3 spans 16 amino acids. The CDR3 sequence: CASSPRTRGPMEKLFF. The CDR3 DNA follows: TGTGCCAGCAGCCCCCGGACCAGGGGGCCAATGGAAAAACTGTTTTTT.

CDR3 in amino acids: CASSSARRVDQPQHF. In DNA, the CDR3 is TGTGCCAGCAGCTCGGCCCGGAGAGTTGATCAGCCCCAGCATTTT. The chain employs TRBV6-5 and TRBJ1-5; D gene unclear. The CDR3 covers 15 residues. Trimming cost V 6 bases and J 5 bases, with 17 bases left between them. CDR1 and CDR2 (germline): MNHEY, SVGAGI.

The CDR3 sequence is CASSYSIGESYNEQFF. In nucleotides, the CDR3 is TGTGCCAGCAGTTACTCGATCGGGGAGTCCTACAATGAGCAGTTCTTC. The chain combines TRBV6-5 with TRBJ2-1; the D gene is possibly TRBD2 (5 bases). Between the trimmed V and J ends, which lost 0 bases and 1 base, there was a span of 10 bases. The CDR3 has 16 residues. CDR1 is MNHEY, CDR2 SVGAGI, per germline.

The chain uses TRBV30 and TRBJ1-1; D uncertain. Between the trimmed V and J ends, which lost 4 bases and 3 bases, there was a span of 12 bases. The CDR3 has 13 amino acids. Germline V gives CDR1 GTSNPN, CDR2 SVGIG (reference sequence). Here the CDR3 DNA reads TGTGCCTGGAAGCAGGAACGGGACACTGAAGCTTTCTTT. Residues: CAWKQERDTEAFF. Together with reference TRBV30 and TRBJ1-1, the CDR3 gives the full variable domain: SQTIHQWPATLVQPVGSPLSLECTVEGTSNPNLYWYRQAAGRGLQLLFYSVGIGQISSEVPQNLSASRPQDRQFILSSKKLLLSDSGFYLCAWKQERDTEAFFGQGTRLTVV.

This clone was seen once. The chain joins TRBV24-1 to TRBJ2-1; D unclear. Germline V gene sequence: CDR1 KGHDR, CDR2 SFDVKD. Trimming removed 6 bases from V and 10 bases from J, with 15 bases in between. The CDR3 runs 13 residues. CDR3 in DNA: TGTGCCACCAGTCTACTCCCCCTCGGGGAGCAGTTCTTC. As protein: CATSLLPLGEQFF.

This chain uses TRBV30 with TRBJ2-1, with D possibly being TRBD2 (5 bases). V lost 4 bases and J lost 5, with 12 bases in between. Germline values: CDR1 GTSNPN, CDR2 SVGIG (reference sequence). This CDR3 spans 13 amino acids. The CDR3 DNA reads as TGTGCCTGGATGCCGGTGAGGGACAATGAGCAGTTCTTC. Translation gives CAWMPVRDNEQFF.

The chain carries TRBV2 and TRBJ1-2; D is undetermined. The CDR3 sequence is 12 residues long. V dropped 8 bases and J dropped 4 bases, with 11 bases sitting between them. Germline V CDR1 and CDR2: SNHLY, FYNNEI. Here the CDR3 DNA reads TGTGCCAGCGTTGGGGTACGCTATGGCTACACCTTC. This codes for CASVGVRYGYTF.